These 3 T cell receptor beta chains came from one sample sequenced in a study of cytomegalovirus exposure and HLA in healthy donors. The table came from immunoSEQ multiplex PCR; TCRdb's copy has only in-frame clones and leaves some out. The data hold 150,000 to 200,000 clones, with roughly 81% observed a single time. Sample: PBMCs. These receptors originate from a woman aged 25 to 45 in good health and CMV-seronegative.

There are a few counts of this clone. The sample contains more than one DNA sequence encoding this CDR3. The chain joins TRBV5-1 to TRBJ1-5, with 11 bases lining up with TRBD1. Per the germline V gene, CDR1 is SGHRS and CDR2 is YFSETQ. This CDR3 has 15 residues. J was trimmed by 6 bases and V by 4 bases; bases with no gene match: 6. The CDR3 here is CASSLGQGAGQPQHF. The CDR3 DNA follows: TGCGCCAGCAGCCTAGGACAGGGGGCCGGTCAGCCCCAGCATTTT.

The CDR3 here is CASSLRYRPGQHNEKLFF. Here the CDR3 DNA reads TGTGCCAGCAGTTTACGTTATCGGCCGGGACAGCATAATGAAAAACTGTTTTTT. J is TRBJ1-4 and V is TRBV27; TRBD1 aligns across 7 bases. Per germline, CDR1 MNHEY and CDR2 SMNVEV (reference sequence). The CDR3 has 18 amino acids. V lost 2 bases and J lost 4; bases outside the gene matches: 13.

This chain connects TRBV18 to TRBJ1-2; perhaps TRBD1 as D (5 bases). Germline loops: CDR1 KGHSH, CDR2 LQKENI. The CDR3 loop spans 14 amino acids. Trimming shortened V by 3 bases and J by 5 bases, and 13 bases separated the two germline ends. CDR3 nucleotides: TGTGCCAGCTCACCGAGGCAGGGAGGATATGGCTACACCTTC. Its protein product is CASSPRQGGYGYTF. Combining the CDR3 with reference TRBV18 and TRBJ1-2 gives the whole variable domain NAGVMQNPRHLVRRRGQEARLRCSPMKGHSHVYWYRQLPEEGLKFMVYLQKENIIDESGMPKERFSAEFPKEGPSILRIQQVVRGDSAAYFCASSPRQGGYGYTFGSGTRLTVV.